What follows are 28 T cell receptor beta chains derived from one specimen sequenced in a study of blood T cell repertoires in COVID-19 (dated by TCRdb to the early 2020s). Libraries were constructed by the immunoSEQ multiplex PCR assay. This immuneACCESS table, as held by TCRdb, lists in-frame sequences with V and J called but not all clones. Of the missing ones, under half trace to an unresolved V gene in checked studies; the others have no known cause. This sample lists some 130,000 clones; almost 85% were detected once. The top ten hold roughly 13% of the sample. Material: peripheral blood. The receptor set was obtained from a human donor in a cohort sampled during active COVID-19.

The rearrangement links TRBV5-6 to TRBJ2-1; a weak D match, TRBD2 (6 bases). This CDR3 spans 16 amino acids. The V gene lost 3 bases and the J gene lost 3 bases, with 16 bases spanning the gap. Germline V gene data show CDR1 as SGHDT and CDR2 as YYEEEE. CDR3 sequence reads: CASSYWGRRDYNEQFF. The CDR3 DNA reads TGTGCCAGCAGCTACTGGGGACGGAGGGACTACAATGAGCAGTTCTTC.

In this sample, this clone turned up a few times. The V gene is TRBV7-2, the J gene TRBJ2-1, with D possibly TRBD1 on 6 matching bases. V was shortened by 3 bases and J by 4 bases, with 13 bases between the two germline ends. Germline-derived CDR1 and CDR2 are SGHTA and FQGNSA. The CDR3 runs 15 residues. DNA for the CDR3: TGTGCCAGCAGCTTTTATGGGACACCTTACAATGAGCAGTTCTTC. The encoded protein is CASSFYGTPYNEQFF.

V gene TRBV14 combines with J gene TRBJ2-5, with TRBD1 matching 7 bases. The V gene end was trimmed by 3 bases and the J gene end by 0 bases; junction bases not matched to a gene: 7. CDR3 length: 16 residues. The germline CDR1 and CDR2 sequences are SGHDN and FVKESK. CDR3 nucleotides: TGTGCCAGCAGCCACGGACAGGAGACGTACCAAGAGACCCAGTACTTC. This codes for CASSHGQETYQETQYF. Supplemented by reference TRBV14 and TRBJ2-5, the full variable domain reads EAGVTQFPSHSVIEKGQTVTLRCDPISGHDNLYWYRRVMGKEIKFLLHFVKESKQDESGMPNNRFLAERTGGTYSTLKVQPAELEDSGVYFCASSHGQETYQETQYFGPGTRLLVL.

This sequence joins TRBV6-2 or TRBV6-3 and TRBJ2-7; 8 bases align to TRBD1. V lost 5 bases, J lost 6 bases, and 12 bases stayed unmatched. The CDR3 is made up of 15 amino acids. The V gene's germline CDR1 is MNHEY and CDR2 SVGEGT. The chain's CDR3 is CASSPTRTGLGEQYF. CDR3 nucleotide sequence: TGTGCCAGCAGTCCAACTCGGACAGGGCTGGGCGAGCAGTACTTC.

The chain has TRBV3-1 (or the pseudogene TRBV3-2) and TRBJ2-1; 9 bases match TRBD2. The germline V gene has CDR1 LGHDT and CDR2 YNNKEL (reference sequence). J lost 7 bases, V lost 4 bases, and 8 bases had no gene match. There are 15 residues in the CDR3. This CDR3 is CASSRSHAGGNEQFF. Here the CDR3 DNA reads TGTGCCAGCAGCCGCTCGCATGCGGGGGGGAATGAGCAGTTCTTC.

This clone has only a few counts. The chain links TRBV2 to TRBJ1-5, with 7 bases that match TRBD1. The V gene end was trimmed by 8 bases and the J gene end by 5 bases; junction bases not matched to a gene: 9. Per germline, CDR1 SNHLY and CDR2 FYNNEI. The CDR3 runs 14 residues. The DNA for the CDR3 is TGTGCCAGCGGAAGACAGGGTGGTGATCAGCCCCAGCATTTT. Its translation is CASGRQGGDQPQHF.

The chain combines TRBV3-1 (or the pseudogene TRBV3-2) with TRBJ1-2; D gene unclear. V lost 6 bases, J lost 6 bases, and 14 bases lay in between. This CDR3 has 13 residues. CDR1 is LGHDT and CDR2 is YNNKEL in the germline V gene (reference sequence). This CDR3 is CASSPYLHDGYTF. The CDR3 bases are TGTGCCAGCAGTCCTTATTTACACGATGGCTACACCTTC.

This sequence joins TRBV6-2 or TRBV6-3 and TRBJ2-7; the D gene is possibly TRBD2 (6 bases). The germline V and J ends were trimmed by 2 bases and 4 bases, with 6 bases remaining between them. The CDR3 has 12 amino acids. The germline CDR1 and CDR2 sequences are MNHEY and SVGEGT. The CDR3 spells CASSYREYEQYF. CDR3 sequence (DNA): TGTGCCAGCAGTTACCGGGAGTACGAGCAGTACTTC.

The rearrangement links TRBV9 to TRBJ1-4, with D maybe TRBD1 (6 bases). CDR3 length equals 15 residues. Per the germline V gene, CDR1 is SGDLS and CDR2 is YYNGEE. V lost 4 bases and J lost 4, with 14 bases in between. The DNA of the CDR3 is TGTGCCAGCAGCCCAGCTACAGGGTTTAATGAAAAACTGTTTTTT. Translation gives CASSPATGFNEKLFF.

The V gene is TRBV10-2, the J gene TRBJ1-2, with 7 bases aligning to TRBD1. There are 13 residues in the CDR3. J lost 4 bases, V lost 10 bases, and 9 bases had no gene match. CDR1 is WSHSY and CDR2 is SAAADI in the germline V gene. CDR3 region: CANPTGAGYGYTF. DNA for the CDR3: TGCGCCAACCCTACAGGGGCGGGCTATGGCTACACCTTC.

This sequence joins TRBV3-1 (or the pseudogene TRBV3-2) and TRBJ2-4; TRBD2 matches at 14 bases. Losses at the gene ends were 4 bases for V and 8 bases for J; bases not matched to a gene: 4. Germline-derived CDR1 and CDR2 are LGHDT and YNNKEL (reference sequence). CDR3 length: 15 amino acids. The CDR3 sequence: CASSLGGLAGDIQYF. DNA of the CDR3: TGTGCCAGCAGCCTCGGGGGACTAGCGGGGGACATTCAGTACTTC.

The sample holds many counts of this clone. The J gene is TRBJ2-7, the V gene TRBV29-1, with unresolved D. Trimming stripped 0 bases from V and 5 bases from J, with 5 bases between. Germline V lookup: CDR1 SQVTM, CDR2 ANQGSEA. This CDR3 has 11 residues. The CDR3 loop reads CSVEDRHEQYF. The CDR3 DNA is TGCAGCGTTGAAGATCGTCACGAGCAGTACTTC.

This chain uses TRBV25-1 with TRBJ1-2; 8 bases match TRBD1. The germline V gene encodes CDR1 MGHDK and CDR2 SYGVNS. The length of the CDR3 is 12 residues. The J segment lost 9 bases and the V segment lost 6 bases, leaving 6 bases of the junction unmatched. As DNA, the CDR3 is TGTGCCAGCAGAGGACAGGGCTCTAGCTACACCTTC. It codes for CASRGQGSSYTF.

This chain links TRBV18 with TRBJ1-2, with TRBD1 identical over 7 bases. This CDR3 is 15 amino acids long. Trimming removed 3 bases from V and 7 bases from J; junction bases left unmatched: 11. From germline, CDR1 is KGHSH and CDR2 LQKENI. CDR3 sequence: CASSPPDRLIAGYTF. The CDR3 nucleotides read TGTGCCAGCTCACCTCCGGACAGGCTTATCGCTGGCTACACCTTC.

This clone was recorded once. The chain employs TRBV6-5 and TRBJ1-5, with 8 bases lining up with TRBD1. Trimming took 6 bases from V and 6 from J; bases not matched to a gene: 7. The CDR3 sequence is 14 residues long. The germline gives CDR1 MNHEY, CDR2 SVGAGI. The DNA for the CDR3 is TGTGCCAGCAGCCCAGGACAGGGCGGTCAGCCCCAGCATTTT. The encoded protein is CASSPGQGGQPQHF.

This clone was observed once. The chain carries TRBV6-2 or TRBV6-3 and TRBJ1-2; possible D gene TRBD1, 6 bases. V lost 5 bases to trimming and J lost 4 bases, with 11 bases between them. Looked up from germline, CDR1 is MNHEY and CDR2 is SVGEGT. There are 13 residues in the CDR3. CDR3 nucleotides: TGTGCCAGCAGTCGAACAGGGTCCTATGGCTACACCTTC. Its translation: CASSRTGSYGYTF.

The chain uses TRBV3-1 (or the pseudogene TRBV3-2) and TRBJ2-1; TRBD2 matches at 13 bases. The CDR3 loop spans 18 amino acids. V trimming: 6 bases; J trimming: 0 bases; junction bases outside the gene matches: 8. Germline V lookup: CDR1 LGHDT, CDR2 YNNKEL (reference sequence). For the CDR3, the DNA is TGTGCCAGCAGGCCCGGGACTAGCGGGGCGAGCTCCTACAATGAGCAGTTCTTC. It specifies CASRPGTSGASSYNEQFF.

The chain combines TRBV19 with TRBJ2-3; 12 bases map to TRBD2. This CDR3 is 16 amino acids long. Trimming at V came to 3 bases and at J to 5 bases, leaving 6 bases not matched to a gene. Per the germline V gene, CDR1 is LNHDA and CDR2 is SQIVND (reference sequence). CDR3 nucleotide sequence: TGTGCCAGTAGTATCTCTAGCGGGGGGGCCGGAGATACGCAGTATTTT. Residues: CASSISSGGAGDTQYF.

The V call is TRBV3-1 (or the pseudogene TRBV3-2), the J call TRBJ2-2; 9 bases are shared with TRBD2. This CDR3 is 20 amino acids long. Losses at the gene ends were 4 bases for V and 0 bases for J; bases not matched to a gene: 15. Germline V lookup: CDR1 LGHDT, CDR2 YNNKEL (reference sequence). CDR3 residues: CASSRPGGSGGSTNTGELFF. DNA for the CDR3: TGTGCCAGCAGCCGTCCCGGGGGAAGCGGGGGGTCCACGAACACCGGGGAGCTGTTTTTT.

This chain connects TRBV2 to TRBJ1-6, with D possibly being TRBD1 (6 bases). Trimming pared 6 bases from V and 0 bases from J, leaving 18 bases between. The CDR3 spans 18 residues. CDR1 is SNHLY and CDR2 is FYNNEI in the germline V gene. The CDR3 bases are TGTGCCAGCAGGAGATATAAGGACAGAAGCTCCTATAATTCACCCCTCCACTTT. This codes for CASRRYKDRSSYNSPLHF.

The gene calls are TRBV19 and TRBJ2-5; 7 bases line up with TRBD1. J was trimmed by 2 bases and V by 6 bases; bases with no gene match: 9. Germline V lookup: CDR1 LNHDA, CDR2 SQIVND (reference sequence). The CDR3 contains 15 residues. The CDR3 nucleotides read TGTGCCAGTAGCCCTCTGGGGACAGCTCAAGAGACCCAGTACTTC. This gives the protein CASSPLGTAQETQYF.

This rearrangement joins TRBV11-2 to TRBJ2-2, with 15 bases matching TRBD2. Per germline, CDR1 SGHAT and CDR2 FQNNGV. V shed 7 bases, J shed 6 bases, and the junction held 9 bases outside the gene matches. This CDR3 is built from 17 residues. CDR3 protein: CASTPDGLAGGAGELFF. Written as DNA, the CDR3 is TGTGCCAGCACCCCCGACGGACTAGCGGGGGGGGCCGGGGAGCTGTTTTTT.

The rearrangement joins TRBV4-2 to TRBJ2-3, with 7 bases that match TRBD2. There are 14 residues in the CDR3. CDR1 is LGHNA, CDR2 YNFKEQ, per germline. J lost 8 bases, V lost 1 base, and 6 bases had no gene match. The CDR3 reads CASSQVGGESTQYF. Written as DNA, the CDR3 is TGTGCCAGCAGCCAAGTGGGGGGGGAGTCTACGCAGTATTTT.

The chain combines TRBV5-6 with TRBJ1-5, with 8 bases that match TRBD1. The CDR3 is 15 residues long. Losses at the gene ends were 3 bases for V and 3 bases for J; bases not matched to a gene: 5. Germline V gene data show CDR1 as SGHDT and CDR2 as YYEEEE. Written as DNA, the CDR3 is TGTGCCAGCAGCTCCGGGACAGGACTCAATCAGCCCCAGCATTTT. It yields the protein CASSSGTGLNQPQHF.

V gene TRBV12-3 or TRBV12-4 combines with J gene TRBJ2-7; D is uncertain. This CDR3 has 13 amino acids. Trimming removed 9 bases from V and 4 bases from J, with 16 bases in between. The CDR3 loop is CASSFGALYEQYF. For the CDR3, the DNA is TGTGCCAGTTCTTTCGGAGCATTATACGAGCAGTACTTC.

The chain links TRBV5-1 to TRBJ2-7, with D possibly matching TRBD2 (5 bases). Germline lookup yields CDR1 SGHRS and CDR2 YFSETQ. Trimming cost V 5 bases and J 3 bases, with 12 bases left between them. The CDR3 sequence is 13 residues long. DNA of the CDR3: TGCGCCAGCAGTCTCGGACTTGACTACGAGCAGTACTTC. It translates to CASSLGLDYEQYF.

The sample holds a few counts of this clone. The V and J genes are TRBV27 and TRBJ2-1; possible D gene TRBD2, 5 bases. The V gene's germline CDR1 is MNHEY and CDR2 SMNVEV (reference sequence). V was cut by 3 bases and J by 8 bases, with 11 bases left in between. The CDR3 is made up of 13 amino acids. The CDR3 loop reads CASSFSRVDEQFF. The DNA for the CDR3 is TGTGCCAGCAGTTTTTCGAGGGTCGATGAGCAGTTCTTC.

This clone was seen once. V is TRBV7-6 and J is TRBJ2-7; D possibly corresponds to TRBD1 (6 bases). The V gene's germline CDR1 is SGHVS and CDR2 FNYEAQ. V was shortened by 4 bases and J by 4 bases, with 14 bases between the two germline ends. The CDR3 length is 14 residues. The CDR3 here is CASSSDSPPYEQYF. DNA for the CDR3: TGTGCCAGCAGCTCGGACAGTCCTCCTTACGAGCAGTACTTC.